Listed below are T cell receptor beta chains from one sample, sequenced in a study of blood T cell repertoires in COVID-19. This table comes from immunoSEQ multiplex PCR, and its TCRdb copy is limited to in-frame clones, with some not included. The table lists around 140,000 clones, roughly 82% of them singletons. Sequenced sample: peripheral blood. The receptor set was obtained from a man aged 55-75 years with active or convalescent COVID-19. Each CDR3 is given with its conserved first and last residue. D genes are given only for firm matches. Size tells how often a clone was seen (once, few, many) or the class of an expanded clone, and some rows leave it out.

D gene	J gene	V gene	clone size	CDR3 protein	CDR3 DNA
.	TRBJ2-3	TRBV7-2	.	CASSSTDTQYF	TGTGCCAGCAGTTCAACAGATACGCAGTATTTT
.	TRBJ1-1	TRBV19	.	CASTPTRWGPGTEAFF	TGTGCCAGTACCCCTACCCGGTGGGGGCCCGGGACTGAAGCTTTCTTT
TRBD2	TRBJ2-1	TRBV24-1	.	CATSDFAGLGSREQFF	TGTGCCACCAGTGATTTCGCGGGACTAGGTTCCCGTGAGCAGTTCTTC
.	TRBJ1-6	TRBV6-5	.	CASSPVWEGGSPLHF	TGTGCCAGCAGCCCAGTCTGGGAGGGTGGTTCACCCCTCCACTTT
.	TRBJ2-1	TRBV7-2	.	CASSLALPSNEQFF	TGTGCCAGCAGCTTAGCTCTCCCTTCCAATGAGCAGTTCTTC
TRBD1	TRBJ1-5	TRBV15	.	CATSRRRDRIYSNQPQHF	TGTGCCACCAGCAGGCGGAGGGACAGGATCTATAGCAATCAGCCCCAGCATTTT
TRBD1	TRBJ1-2	TRBV6-2/TRBV6-3	.	CASRPGTGSGYTF	TGTGCCAGCAGACCTGGGACAGGGAGTGGCTACACCTTC
TRBD1	TRBJ2-2	TRBV4-3	.	CASSQYRDRGYGELFF	TGCGCCAGCAGCCAATACCGGGACAGGGGGTACGGGGAGCTGTTTTTT
TRBD1	TRBJ1-1	TRBV5-4	.	CASSYMGTGATEAFF	TGTGCCAGCAGCTATATGGGGACAGGGGCCACTGAAGCTTTCTTT
TRBD2	TRBJ2-7	TRBV19	.	CASSTPQAGGLEQYF	TGTGCCAGTAGTACCCCCCAGGCGGGGGGTTTGGAGCAGTACTTC
TRBD2	TRBJ2-7	TRBV11-3	.	CASSGREGNEQYF	TGTGCCAGCAGTGGGAGGGAGGGGAACGAGCAGTACTTC
.	TRBJ1-3	TRBV2	.	CASSRTTGGNTIYF	TGTGCCAGCAGCAGAACTACGGGGGGAAACACCATATATTTT
.	TRBJ2-3	TRBV25-1	once	CASSDSRTSPTDTQYF	TGTGCCAGCAGTGACTCTAGGACAAGCCCCACAGATACGCAGTATTTT
.	TRBJ1-2	TRBV11-3	.	CASSPEAGTAGGYTF	TGTGCCAGCAGCCCGGAGGCCGGAACCGCGGGCGGCTACACCTTC
TRBD1	TRBJ1-4	TRBV4-1	.	CASSQEGRTGTGYEKLFF	TGCGCCAGCAGCCAAGAAGGTCGCACCGGGACAGGGTATGAAAAACTGTTTTTT
.	TRBJ2-5	TRBV11-3	.	CASRPGSLGTQYF	TGTGCCAGCAGACCAGGGTCTTTGGGGACCCAGTACTTC
TRBD2	TRBJ2-3	TRBV4-3	.	CASSQDGTIPTDTQYF	TGCGCCAGCAGCCAAGATGGGACTATCCCCACAGATACGCAGTATTTT